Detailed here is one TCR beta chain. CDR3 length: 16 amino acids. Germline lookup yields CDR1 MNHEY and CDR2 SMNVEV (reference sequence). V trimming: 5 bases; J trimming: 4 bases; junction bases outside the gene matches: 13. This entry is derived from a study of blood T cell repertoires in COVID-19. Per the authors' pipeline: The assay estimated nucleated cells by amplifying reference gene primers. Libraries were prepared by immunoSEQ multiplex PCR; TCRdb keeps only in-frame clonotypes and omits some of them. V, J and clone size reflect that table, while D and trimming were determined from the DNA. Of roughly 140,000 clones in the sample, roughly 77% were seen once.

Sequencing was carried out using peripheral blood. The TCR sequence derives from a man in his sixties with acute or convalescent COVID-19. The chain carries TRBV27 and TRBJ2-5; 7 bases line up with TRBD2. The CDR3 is CASSPGLAVGGETQYF. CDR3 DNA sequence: TGTGCCAGCAGTCCTGGGCTAGCGGTGGGGGGAGAGACCCAGTACTTC.